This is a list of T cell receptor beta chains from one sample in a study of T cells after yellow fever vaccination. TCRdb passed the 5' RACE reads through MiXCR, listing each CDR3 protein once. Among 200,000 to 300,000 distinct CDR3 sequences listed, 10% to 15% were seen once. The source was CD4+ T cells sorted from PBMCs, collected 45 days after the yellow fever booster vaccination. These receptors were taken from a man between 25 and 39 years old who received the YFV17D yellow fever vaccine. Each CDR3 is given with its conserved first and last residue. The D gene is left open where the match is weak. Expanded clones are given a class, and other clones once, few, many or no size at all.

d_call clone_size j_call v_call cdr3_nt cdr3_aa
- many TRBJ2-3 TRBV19 TGTGCCAGTACCGGACGTCAGATAAGCACAGATACGCAGTATTTT CASTGRQISTDTQYF
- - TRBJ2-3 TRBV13 TGTACCAGCAGCCCGGTGGCTAGCACATCCCCGTTAGATACGCAGTATTTT CTSSPVASTSPLDTQYF
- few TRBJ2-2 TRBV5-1 TGCGCCAGCAGCTTGAGGGAGCCGAACACCGGGGAGCTGTTTTTT CASSLREPNTGELFF
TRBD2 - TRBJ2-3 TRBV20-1 TGCAGTGCTCCGAGCGGGAGGGGGGGCACAGATACGCAGTATTTT CSAPSGRGGTDTQYF
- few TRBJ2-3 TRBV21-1 TGTGCCAGCAGAAGGGAGGGAAGGGATAATACGCAGTATTTT CASRREGRDNTQYF
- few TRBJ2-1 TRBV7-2 TGTGCCAGCAGCTTAGCCCTTCTTGTGAATGAGCAGTTCTTC CASSLALLVNEQFF
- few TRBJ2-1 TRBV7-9 TGTGCCAGCAGCTTAGCTGGGGGTGGTGAGCAGTTCTTC CASSLAGGGEQFF
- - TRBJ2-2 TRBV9 TGTGCCAGCGGGGGCTGGACGGGGAACACCGGGGAGCTGTTTTTT CASGGWTGNTGELFF
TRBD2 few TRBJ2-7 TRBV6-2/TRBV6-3 TGTGCCAGCAGACCGGGGACTAGCTCTTGGAAGCAGTACTTC CASRPGTSSWKQYF
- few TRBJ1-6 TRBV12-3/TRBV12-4 TGTGCCAGCAGGTCCGGGCCGGCGGGTTCACCCCTCCACTTT CASRSGPAGSPLHF
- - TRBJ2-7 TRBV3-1 TGTGCCAGCAGCCCCAGGGAGGACTACGAGCAGTACTTC CASSPREDYEQYF
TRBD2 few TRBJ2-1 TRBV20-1 TGCAGTGCTAGGCCTGTGGAGCTGGGACTAGGGAACAATGAGCAGTTCTTC CSARPVELGLGNNEQFF
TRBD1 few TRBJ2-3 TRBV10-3 TGTGCCATCAGGGCCGGGACAGGGATGGACACAGATACGCAGTATTTT CAIRAGTGMDTDTQYF
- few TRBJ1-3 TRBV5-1 TGCGCCAGCAGCAGGTACCTCGGGGGCGACGGAAACACCATATATTTT CASSRYLGGDGNTIYF
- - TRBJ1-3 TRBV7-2 TGTGCCAGCAGCTTTGGGGCACTCGCGAGCTCTGGAAACACCATATATTTT CASSFGALASSGNTIYF
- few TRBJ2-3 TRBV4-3 TGCGCCAGCAGCCAACACCGGGCCTATTACACAGATACGCAGTATTTT CASSQHRAYYTDTQYF
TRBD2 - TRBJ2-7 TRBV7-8 TGTGCCAGCAGTCTAAGCGGGACTTCCTACGAGCAGTACTTC CASSLSGTSYEQYF
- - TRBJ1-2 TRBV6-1 TGTGCCAGCAGAAAACAGCCCCGAGATGGCTACACCTTC CASRKQPRDGYTF
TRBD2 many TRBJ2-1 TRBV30 TGTGCCTGGAGTTACACCTTCGCCGGGACTAGCCGGAATGAGCAGTTCTTC CAWSYTFAGTSRNEQFF
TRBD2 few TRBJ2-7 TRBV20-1 TGCAGTGCTAGAGGAGTGGGGGGGGTAGGTGGCTACGAGCAGTACTTC CSARGVGGVGGYEQYF
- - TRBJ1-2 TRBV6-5 TGTGCCAGCAGTTTAAGTCTCCGCGCGGAGGGCTACACCTTC CASSLSLRAEGYTF
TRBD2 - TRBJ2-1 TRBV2 TGTGCCAGCAGTGATTTGGTTAGCGGGAGGGCCGTCAGCAATGAGCAGTTCTTC CASSDLVSGRAVSNEQFF
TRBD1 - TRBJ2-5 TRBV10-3 TGTGCCATCAGTGTTACAGGGGAAGAGACCCAGTACTTC CAISVTGEETQYF
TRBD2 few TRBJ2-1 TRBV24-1 TGTGCCACCAGTGATTTCGGGGGACTAGCGGGGTACAATGAGCAGTTCTTC CATSDFGGLAGYNEQFF
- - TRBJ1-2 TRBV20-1 TGCAGTGTGCGGGATGGCTACACCTTC CSVRDGYTF
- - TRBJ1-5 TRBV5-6 TGTGCCAGCAGCCTCTCTTCGACAGTCACTCAGCCCCAGCATTTT CASSLSSTVTQPQHF
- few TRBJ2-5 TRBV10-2 TGCGCCAGCAGCGCAGGGACCCAGTACTTC CASSAGTQYF
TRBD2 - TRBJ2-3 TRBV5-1 TGCGCCAGCAGCTCTGGACTAGCGGGAGGGCCGAACACAGATACGCAGTATTTT CASSSGLAGGPNTDTQYF
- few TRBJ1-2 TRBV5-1 TGCGCCAGCAAGGGTGGAGGAGACTATGGCTACACCTTC CASKGGGDYGYTF
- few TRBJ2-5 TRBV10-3 TGTGCCACCCAGGAGGCCGTCGTGAAGGGAGAGACCCAGTACTTC CATQEAVVKGETQYF
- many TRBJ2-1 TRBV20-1 TGCAGTGCTAGTCGTCGCAGTTTTAATGAGCAGTTCTTC CSASRRSFNEQFF
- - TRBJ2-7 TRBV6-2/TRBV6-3 TGTGCCAGCAAGGAAGGGTCTTACTACGAGCAGTACTTC CASKEGSYYEQYF
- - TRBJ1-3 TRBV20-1 TGCAGTGCTAGAGATCCCAGGGAGCCTGGAAACACCATATATTTT CSARDPREPGNTIYF
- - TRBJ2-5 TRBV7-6 TGTGCCAGCAGCCCCGTCGGGCGGGAGACCCAGTACTTC CASSPVGRETQYF
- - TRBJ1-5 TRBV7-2 TGTGCCAGCAGCTTTAAGGGTACAGGGAGGAGCAATCAGCCCCAGCATTTT CASSFKGTGRSNQPQHF
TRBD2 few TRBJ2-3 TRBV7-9 TGTGCCAGCAGCTCCCAGCGGGAGCTGATAGATACGCAGTATTTT CASSSQRELIDTQYF
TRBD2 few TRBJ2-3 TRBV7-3 TGTGCCAGCAGCTTAAACCCATCGGGAGGGGGAGATACGCAGTATTTT CASSLNPSGGGDTQYF
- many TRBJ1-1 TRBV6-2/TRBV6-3 TGTGCCAGCAGTTTCTCTGTCGTGGACGCGTATCTGAACACTGAAGCTTTCTTT CASSFSVVDAYLNTEAFF
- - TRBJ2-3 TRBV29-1 TGCAGCGTTGCCGTCGGGATTAGCACAGATACGCAGTATTTT CSVAVGISTDTQYF
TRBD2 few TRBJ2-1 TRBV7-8 TGTGCCAGCAGCTTTTCCCGCGGGAGTCGTTCCTACAATGAGCAGTTCTTC CASSFSRGSRSYNEQFF
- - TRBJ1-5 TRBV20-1 TGCAGTGCTCGCAGGGACCGCCCAGGGCCCCAGCATTTT CSARRDRPGPQHF
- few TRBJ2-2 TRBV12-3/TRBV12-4 TGTGCCAGCAGCCATGGTTGGGAGCTGTTTTTT CASSHGWELFF
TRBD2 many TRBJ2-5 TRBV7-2 TGTGCCAGCAGCTCCGACGGGACTAGCGGCCAAGAGACCCAGTACTTC CASSSDGTSGQETQYF
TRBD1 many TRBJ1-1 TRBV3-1 TGTGCCAGCAGCCTTCGACAGGGCTCTTGGGCTTTCTTT CASSLRQGSWAFF
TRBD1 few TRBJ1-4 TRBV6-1 TGTGCCAGCAGAGCTACAGGGGGTGGTAATGAAAAACTGTTTTTT CASRATGGGNEKLFF
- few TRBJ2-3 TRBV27 TGTGCCAGCAGTTTCCGGGGGTTTACAGATACGCAGTATTTT CASSFRGFTDTQYF
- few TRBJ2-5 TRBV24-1 TGTGCCACCAGTGATCCAATGGACAGTAGAGAGACCCAGTACTTC CATSDPMDSRETQYF
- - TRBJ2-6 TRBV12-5 TGTGCTAGTGGGATGTCTGGGGCCAACGTCCTGACTTTC CASGMSGANVLTF
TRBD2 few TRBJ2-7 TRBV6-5 TGTGCCAGCAGTTACGGACCCCCCGGGAGGGCATGGGAGCAGTACTTC CASSYGPPGRAWEQYF
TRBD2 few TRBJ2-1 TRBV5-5 TGTGCCAGCAGCCCCAAGCGGGAGCATGAGCAGTTCTTC CASSPKREHEQFF
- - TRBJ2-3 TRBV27 TGTGCCAGCAGTCCGTTGAGGGGCACAGATACGCAGTATTTT CASSPLRGTDTQYF
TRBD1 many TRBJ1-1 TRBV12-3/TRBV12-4 TGTGCCAGCAGCCGTCAGGGGGGGACTGAAGCTTTCTTT CASSRQGGTEAFF
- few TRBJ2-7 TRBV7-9 TGTGCCAGCAGCTCCCTAGCAGGGAAGGAGCAGTACTTC CASSSLAGKEQYF